What follows is one TCR beta chain and its context. Its antigen is unknown. This entry is derived from a study of cytomegalovirus exposure and HLA in healthy donors. Study observations and caveats: A missense variant in DCLRE1C was later tied to TCR beta V- and J-gene trimming. Some V segments, TRBV6-2 and TRBV6-3 among them, were indistinguishable and were therefore excluded. The only immune exposure information that was available was CMV serostatus.

It was with 60 Vbeta and 13 Jbeta primers that the PCR ran. The protocol was immunoSEQ multiplex PCR, while the TCRdb copy is restricted to in-frame clones and leaves out a portion. Found here are roughly 100,000 clones, about 75% of them singletons; the top ten hold around 2.6%. The CDR3 is 13 residues long. V gave up 4 bases and J gave up 4 bases; unmatched junction bases: 4. Germline CDR1 reads SGHNT; CDR2 reads YYREEE (reference sequence). The sequencing sample was made of PBMCs. The origin of this receptor is a male donor in good health and CMV-seropositive. The V gene is TRBV5-4, the J gene TRBJ1-1; 7 positions match TRBD1. The CDR3 region is CASSRDSTTEAFF. The CDR3 DNA is TGTGCCAGCAGCCGGGACAGCACCACTGAAGCTTTCTTT.